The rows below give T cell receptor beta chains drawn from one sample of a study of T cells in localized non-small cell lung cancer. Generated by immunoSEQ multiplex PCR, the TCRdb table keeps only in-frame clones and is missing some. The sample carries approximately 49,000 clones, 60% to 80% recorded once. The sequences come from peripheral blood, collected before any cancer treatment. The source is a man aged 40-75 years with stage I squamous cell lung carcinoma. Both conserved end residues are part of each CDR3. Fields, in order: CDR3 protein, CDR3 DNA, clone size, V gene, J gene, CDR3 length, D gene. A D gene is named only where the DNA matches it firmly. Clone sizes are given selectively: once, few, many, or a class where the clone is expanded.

CDR3aa: CASSSGGLETQYF
CDR3nt: TGTGCCAGCAGCTCCGGGGGCTTGGAGACCCAGTACTTC
abundance: once
v_gene: TRBV11-3
j_gene: TRBJ2-5
len: 13
d_gene: -

CDR3aa: CASSQDLSGGNSPLHF
CDR3nt: TGCGCCAGCAGCCAAGATCTATCGGGAGGCAATTCACCCCTCCACTTT
abundance: -
v_gene: TRBV4-3
j_gene: TRBJ1-6
len: 16
d_gene: -

CDR3aa: CASSQRQGVVNEQFF
CDR3nt: TGTGCCAGCAGCCAGCGACAGGGGGTTGTCAATGAGCAGTTCTTC
abundance: -
v_gene: TRBV5-8
j_gene: TRBJ2-1
len: 15
d_gene: TRBD1

CDR3aa: CASSSGGGTDTQYF
CDR3nt: TGCGCCAGTTCTAGCGGGGGCGGCACAGATACGCAGTATTTT
abundance: many
v_gene: TRBV5-1
j_gene: TRBJ2-3
len: 14
d_gene: TRBD2

CDR3aa: CTSSYTTGVWNQPQHF
CDR3nt: TGCACCAGCAGTTACACAACAGGGGTATGGAATCAGCCCCAGCATTTT
abundance: few
v_gene: TRBV1
j_gene: TRBJ1-5
len: 16
d_gene: -

CDR3aa: CAKPDRGPANYGYTF
CDR3nt: TGTGCCAAACCGGACAGGGGGCCAGCTAACTATGGCTACACCTTC
abundance: -
v_gene: TRBV27
j_gene: TRBJ1-2
len: 15
d_gene: TRBD1

CDR3aa: CASKEAGFSYEQYF
CDR3nt: TGTGCCAGCAAGGAAGCGGGGTTCTCCTACGAGCAGTACTTC
abundance: -
v_gene: TRBV6-6
j_gene: TRBJ2-7
len: 14
d_gene: TRBD2

CDR3aa: CASSLFSDWAYQPQHF
CDR3nt: TGTGCCAGCAGCTTGTTTTCAGACTGGGCCTATCAGCCCCAGCATTTT
abundance: few
v_gene: TRBV5-6
j_gene: TRBJ1-5
len: 16
d_gene: -

CDR3aa: CASSLEPHYGYTF
CDR3nt: TGTGCCAGCAGCTTAGAACCCCACTATGGCTACACCTTC
abundance: -
v_gene: TRBV7-9
j_gene: TRBJ1-2
len: 13
d_gene: -

CDR3aa: CASSQEQDGGNEQFF
CDR3nt: TGCGCCAGCAGCCAAGAACAAGATGGGGGCAATGAGCAGTTCTTC
abundance: -
v_gene: TRBV4-3
j_gene: TRBJ2-1
len: 15
d_gene: -

CDR3aa: CASSLEQGAYNEQFF
CDR3nt: TGTGCCAGCAGCTTGGAACAGGGGGCTTACAATGAGCAGTTCTTC
abundance: once
v_gene: TRBV11-3
j_gene: TRBJ2-1
len: 15
d_gene: TRBD1

CDR3aa: CASRSTGWAQETQYF
CDR3nt: TGTGCCAGCAGATCGACAGGCTGGGCGCAAGAGACCCAGTACTTC
abundance: -
v_gene: TRBV6-1
j_gene: TRBJ2-5
len: 15
d_gene: -

CDR3aa: CASSLLGQGGSGANVLTF
CDR3nt: TGTGCCAGCAGCTTACTGGGACAGGGAGGGTCTGGGGCCAACGTCCTGACTTTC
abundance: -
v_gene: TRBV5-6
j_gene: TRBJ2-6
len: 18
d_gene: TRBD1

CDR3aa: CASQRYGANSPLHF
CDR3nt: TGTGCCAGCCAGAGATACGGGGCGAATTCACCCCTCCACTTT
abundance: -
v_gene: TRBV11-2
j_gene: TRBJ1-6
len: 14
d_gene: -

CDR3aa: CASSITSGGSLSYEQYF
CDR3nt: TGTGCCAGTAGTATTACTAGCGGGGGGTCTCTATCCTACGAGCAGTACTTC
abundance: -
v_gene: TRBV19
j_gene: TRBJ2-7
len: 17
d_gene: TRBD2

CDR3aa: CASSRGGGGLNEQFF
CDR3nt: TGTGCCAGCAGTAGAGGGGGGGGTGGCTTGAATGAGCAGTTCTTC
abundance: -
v_gene: TRBV5-4
j_gene: TRBJ2-1
len: 15
d_gene: -

CDR3aa: CAIRDRTDMNTEAFF
CDR3nt: TGTGCCATCAGGGACAGGACAGACATGAACACTGAAGCTTTCTTT
abundance: few
v_gene: TRBV10-3
j_gene: TRBJ1-1
len: 15
d_gene: TRBD1

CDR3aa: CAGKNQGSGNTIYF
CDR3nt: TGTGCCGGAAAAAATCAGGGGAGTGGAAACACCATATATTTT
abundance: -
v_gene: TRBV5-4
j_gene: TRBJ1-3
len: 14
d_gene: -

CDR3aa: CASSPFAGGLQGEQYF
CDR3nt: TGTGCCAGCAGCCCTTTCGCGGGGGGCCTCCAGGGCGAGCAGTACTTC
abundance: -
v_gene: TRBV7-2
j_gene: TRBJ2-7
len: 16
d_gene: TRBD2

CDR3aa: CSVAPSTDRLFF
CDR3nt: TGCAGCGTTGCGCCCTCGACGGACCGTCTGTTTTTT
abundance: -
v_gene: TRBV29-1
j_gene: TRBJ1-4
len: 12
d_gene: -

CDR3aa: CAWSRLTVETQYF
CDR3nt: TGTGCCTGGAGTAGGTTGACAGTAGAGACCCAGTACTTC
abundance: once
v_gene: TRBV30
j_gene: TRBJ2-5
len: 13
d_gene: -

CDR3aa: CASSASLNTEAFF
CDR3nt: TGTGCCAGCAGTGCTAGCTTGAACACTGAAGCTTTCTTT
abundance: -
v_gene: TRBV2
j_gene: TRBJ1-1
len: 13
d_gene: -

CDR3aa: CASRTVYGYTF
CDR3nt: TGTGCCAGCAGGACCGTTTATGGCTACACCTTC
abundance: -
v_gene: TRBV25-1
j_gene: TRBJ1-2
len: 11
d_gene: -

CDR3aa: CSVEIGGKGNQPQHF
CDR3nt: TGCAGCGTTGAGATAGGGGGCAAGGGCAATCAGCCCCAGCATTTT
abundance: -
v_gene: TRBV29-1
j_gene: TRBJ1-5
len: 15
d_gene: TRBD1

CDR3aa: CASNPLAGQAFF
CDR3nt: TGTGCCAGCAATCCTCTCGCCGGGCAAGCTTTCTTT
abundance: -
v_gene: TRBV7-8
j_gene: TRBJ1-1
len: 12
d_gene: -

CDR3aa: CASSLAQGGQEAFF
CDR3nt: TGCGCCAGCAGCTTGGCGCAAGGGGGCCAAGAAGCTTTCTTT
abundance: -
v_gene: TRBV5-1
j_gene: TRBJ1-1
len: 14
d_gene: TRBD1

CDR3aa: CASILGRSFSGNTIYF
CDR3nt: TGTGCCAGCATCCTAGGGAGGAGTTTCTCTGGAAACACCATATATTTT
abundance: -
v_gene: TRBV6-6
j_gene: TRBJ1-3
len: 16
d_gene: -

CDR3aa: CASTRGGGVYGYTF
CDR3nt: TGTGCCAGCACCAGGGGAGGGGGCGTTTATGGCTACACCTTC
abundance: -
v_gene: TRBV6-1
j_gene: TRBJ1-2
len: 14
d_gene: TRBD1

CDR3aa: CASGSNPASGGSQFF
CDR3nt: TGTGCCAGCGGATCAAATCCGGCTAGCGGGGGTTCTCAGTTCTTC
abundance: -
v_gene: TRBV9
j_gene: TRBJ2-1
len: 15
d_gene: TRBD2

CDR3aa: CASSFRGSHYGYTF
CDR3nt: TGTGCCAGCAGTTTTCGGGGGAGTCACTATGGCTACACCTTC
abundance: -
v_gene: TRBV28
j_gene: TRBJ1-2
len: 14
d_gene: -

CDR3aa: CAWTKGKRGSGNTIYF
CDR3nt: TGTGCCTGGACTAAAGGAAAGCGGGGGTCTGGAAACACCATATATTTT
abundance: -
v_gene: TRBV30
j_gene: TRBJ1-3
len: 16
d_gene: -

CDR3aa: CASSYGFLSGDGYTF
CDR3nt: TGTGCCAGCAGTTACGGTTTTTTGTCAGGGGATGGCTACACCTTC
abundance: -
v_gene: TRBV6-5
j_gene: TRBJ1-2
len: 15
d_gene: -

CDR3aa: CASSLPGQGNGYTF
CDR3nt: TGTGCCAGCAGCTTGCCGGGACAGGGTAATGGCTACACCTTC
abundance: -
v_gene: TRBV5-8
j_gene: TRBJ1-2
len: 14
d_gene: TRBD1

CDR3aa: CASSGGQSRFGSPLHF
CDR3nt: TGCGCCAGCTCAGGGGGCCAGAGCCGGTTCGGTTCACCCCTCCACTTT
abundance: -
v_gene: TRBV5-1
j_gene: TRBJ1-6
len: 16
d_gene: TRBD1

CDR3aa: CASSSGSVGEQFF
CDR3nt: TGTGCCAGCAGCTCCGGTAGCGTAGGTGAGCAGTTCTTC
abundance: -
v_gene: TRBV7-9
j_gene: TRBJ2-1
len: 13
d_gene: -

CDR3aa: CASNSGGETYNEQFF
CDR3nt: TGCGCCAGCAACAGCGGGGGGGAAACCTACAATGAGCAGTTCTTC
abundance: -
v_gene: TRBV5-1
j_gene: TRBJ2-1
len: 15
d_gene: TRBD2

CDR3aa: CASSLTTNYGYTF
CDR3nt: TGCGCCAGCAGCTTGACAACTAACTATGGCTACACCTTC
abundance: once
v_gene: TRBV5-1
j_gene: TRBJ1-2
len: 13
d_gene: -

CDR3aa: CASSLELLAAGELFF
CDR3nt: TGTGCCAGCAGCTTAGAGCTTCTTGCCGCCGGGGAGCTGTTTTTT
abundance: -
v_gene: TRBV7-2
j_gene: TRBJ2-2
len: 15
d_gene: -

CDR3aa: CSGPLGETQYF
CDR3nt: TGCAGTGGCCCGCTGGGAGAGACCCAGTACTTC
abundance: -
v_gene: TRBV20-1
j_gene: TRBJ2-5
len: 11
d_gene: -

CDR3aa: CASSELSGLEAFF
CDR3nt: TGTGCCAGCAGCGAATTAAGTGGTCTCGAAGCTTTCTTT
abundance: -
v_gene: TRBV27
j_gene: TRBJ1-1
len: 13
d_gene: -

CDR3aa: CACQGPNEKLFF
CDR3nt: TGTGCCTGTCAGGGACCTAATGAAAAACTGTTTTTT
abundance: -
v_gene: TRBV30
j_gene: TRBJ1-4
len: 12
d_gene: -

CDR3aa: CASSPTVGGNNEQFF
CDR3nt: TGTGCCAGCAGTCCAACAGTGGGGGGTAACAATGAGCAGTTCTTC
abundance: few
v_gene: TRBV27
j_gene: TRBJ2-1
len: 15
d_gene: -

CDR3aa: CASRGPWPWTYNSPLHF
CDR3nt: TGTGCCAGTAGGGGCCCGTGGCCCTGGACCTATAATTCACCCCTCCACTTT
abundance: -
v_gene: TRBV19
j_gene: TRBJ1-6
len: 17
d_gene: -

CDR3aa: CSPLTGYGYTF
CDR3nt: TGCAGTCCCCTGACAGGCTATGGCTACACCTTC
abundance: few
v_gene: TRBV20-1
j_gene: TRBJ1-2
len: 11
d_gene: -

CDR3aa: CASSPTGGLQPQHF
CDR3nt: TGTGCCAGTAGTCCGACAGGGGGCCTTCAGCCCCAGCATTTT
abundance: few
v_gene: TRBV19
j_gene: TRBJ1-5
len: 14
d_gene: TRBD1

CDR3aa: CASSLLAGGEDEQFF
CDR3nt: TGTGCCAGCAGCCTCCTGGCGGGGGGGGAAGATGAGCAGTTCTTC
abundance: -
v_gene: TRBV11-3
j_gene: TRBJ2-1
len: 15
d_gene: TRBD2

CDR3aa: CSAMLPGANVLTF
CDR3nt: TGCAGCGCCATGCTACCTGGGGCCAACGTCCTGACTTTC
abundance: -
v_gene: TRBV29-1
j_gene: TRBJ2-6
len: 13
d_gene: -

CDR3aa: CASSFKDGYTF
CDR3nt: TGTGCCAGCAGTTTTAAGGATGGCTACACCTTC
abundance: -
v_gene: TRBV28
j_gene: TRBJ1-2
len: 11
d_gene: -

CDR3aa: CASSYEGTDTQYF
CDR3nt: TGTGCCAGCAGTTACGAGGGCACAGATACGCAGTATTTT
abundance: -
v_gene: TRBV6-5
j_gene: TRBJ2-3
len: 13
d_gene: -

CDR3aa: CASSTGQNTGELFF
CDR3nt: TGCGCCAGCAGCACGGGACAGAACACCGGGGAGCTGTTTTTT
abundance: once
v_gene: TRBV5-1
j_gene: TRBJ2-2
len: 14
d_gene: -

CDR3aa: CASRLEGNTIYF
CDR3nt: TGTGCCAGCAGACTGGAGGGAAACACCATATATTTT
abundance: few
v_gene: TRBV6-1
j_gene: TRBJ1-3
len: 12
d_gene: -

CDR3aa: CAWSPPGALGNTIYF
CDR3nt: TGTGCCTGGAGCCCCCCCGGAGCGCTAGGAAACACCATATATTTT
abundance: -
v_gene: TRBV30
j_gene: TRBJ1-3
len: 15
d_gene: -

CDR3aa: CASSSLTGRNTIYF
CDR3nt: TGTGCCAGCAGTTCCCTGACGGGAAGAAACACCATATATTTT
abundance: -
v_gene: TRBV27
j_gene: TRBJ1-3
len: 14
d_gene: -

CDR3aa: CASRGALQETQYF
CDR3nt: TGTGCCAGCCGGGGGGCCCTCCAAGAGACCCAGTACTTC
abundance: -
v_gene: TRBV6-5
j_gene: TRBJ2-5
len: 13
d_gene: -

CDR3aa: CASSPRHLADYGYTF
CDR3nt: TGTGCCAGCAGTCCCCGACACCTCGCTGACTATGGCTACACCTTC
abundance: -
v_gene: TRBV2
j_gene: TRBJ1-2
len: 15
d_gene: -

CDR3aa: CANPGGRGSYNEQFF
CDR3nt: TGTGCCAACCCTGGGGGCAGGGGTAGTTACAATGAGCAGTTCTTC
abundance: -
v_gene: TRBV28
j_gene: TRBJ2-1
len: 15
d_gene: -

CDR3aa: CASSPSDRVTGNEQFF
CDR3nt: TGTGCCAGCAGCCCATCGGACAGGGTCACGGGAAATGAGCAGTTCTTC
abundance: -
v_gene: TRBV9
j_gene: TRBJ2-1
len: 16
d_gene: TRBD1

CDR3aa: CASSYGRINQPQHF
CDR3nt: TGTGCCAGCAGTTACGGGCGGATCAATCAGCCCCAGCATTTT
abundance: -
v_gene: TRBV6-5
j_gene: TRBJ1-5
len: 14
d_gene: -

CDR3aa: CSVAAGNKETQYF
CDR3nt: TGCAGCGTTGCGGCAGGGAATAAAGAGACCCAGTACTTC
abundance: once
v_gene: TRBV29-1
j_gene: TRBJ2-5
len: 13
d_gene: -

CDR3aa: CASSEGQNTEAFF
CDR3nt: TGTGCCAGCTCAGAGGGACAGAACACTGAAGCTTTCTTT
abundance: -
v_gene: TRBV18
j_gene: TRBJ1-1
len: 13
d_gene: -